This T cell receptor (beta chain) was sequenced during a study of cytomegalovirus exposure and HLA in healthy donors. PCR employed 60 Vbeta and 13 Jbeta primers. Profiled with immunoSEQ multiplex PCR; TCRdb holds only in-frame clones, not every one. Its clone listing holds roughly 120,000 clones. Per germline, CDR1 SGDLS and CDR2 YYNGEE. CDR3 size: 14 residues. The trim removed 5 bases at V and 6 bases at J, leaving 5 bases unmatched. The TCR originated in a young man in good health and CMV-seronegative. The chain joins TRBV9 to TRBJ1-6; 7 positions agree with TRBD1. The sequencing input was PBMCs. This CDR3 reads CASSLQGSNSPLHF. The CDR3 bases are TGTGCCAGCAGTTTACAGGGGAGTAATTCACCCCTCCACTTT. Full variable domain (remainder filled in from reference TRBV9 and TRBJ1-6): DSGVTQTPKHLITATGQRVTLRCSPRSGDLSVYWYQQSLDQGLQFLIQYYNGEERAKGNILERFSAQQFPDLHSELNLSSLELGDSALYFCASSLQGSNSPLHFGNGTRLTVT.